These 13 T cell receptor beta chains came from one sample sequenced in a study of shared clonotypes between healthy human individuals. Assay used: immunoSEQ multiplex PCR; TCRdb lists only in-frame clones, some missing. Counted here are approximately 740,000 clones, roughly 70% occurring once; the ten biggest clones make up 1.5% to 2%. Sequencing input: memory CD4+ T cells sorted from blood. Documented subset: CD45RA-negative fraction. These receptor sequences come from a woman in her twenties or thirties in good health.

This chain uses TRBV5-4 with TRBJ2-3; D not certain. Germline V gene data show CDR1 as SGHNT and CDR2 as YYREEE (reference sequence). The CDR3 spans 15 residues. The V gene lost 0 bases and the J gene lost 0 bases, with 8 bases spanning the gap. CDR3 residues: CASSLEDTSTDTQYF. The CDR3 nucleotides read TGTGCCAGCAGCTTGGAGGATACTAGCACAGATACGCAGTATTTT.

V is TRBV7-2 and J is TRBJ2-6, with a weak D call TRBD1 (5 bases). Deletions cut 6 bases from V and 2 bases from J, with 11 bases between. CDR3 length: 15 residues. CDR1 is SGHTA, CDR2 FQGNSA, per germline. CDR3 in DNA: TGTGCCAGCAGTTACAGGTTAGCTGGGGCCAACGTCCTGACTTTC. Protein: CASSYRLAGANVLTF.

For this clone: At the DNA level, this CDR3 is encoded by other sequences in the same sample as well. The CDR3 bases are TGTGCCAGCTCACCTCCCGCAGAGACCCAGTACTTC. As protein: CASSPPAETQYF. V usage is TRBV18 and J usage is TRBJ2-5; D remains ambiguous. Trimming cost V 3 bases and J 4 bases, with 6 bases left between them. The CDR3 has 12 amino acids. The V gene's germline CDR1 is KGHSH and CDR2 LQKENI.

A few counts support this clone. This chain connects TRBV30 to TRBJ1-1, with 10 nucleotides matching TRBD1. Germline CDR1 and CDR2: GTSNPN and SVGIG (reference sequence). Trimming took 5 bases from V and 4 from J; bases not matched to a gene: 10. The CDR3 length is 15 residues. The CDR3 DNA sequence: TGTGCCTGGGGGAAGACCGGGACAGGGGCCACTGAAGCTTTCTTT. Translated: CAWGKTGTGATEAFF.

The J gene is TRBJ2-2, the V gene TRBV27; D tentatively reads TRBD1 or TRBD2 (6 bases each). The CDR3 has 17 amino acids. The V end lost 2 bases, the J end lost 6 bases, and 19 bases lay between the germline ends. Looked up from germline, CDR1 is MNHEY and CDR2 is SMNVEV (reference sequence). In nucleotides, the CDR3 is TGTGCCAGCAGTTTAAAAGTCTCCGGGGGCTCGGCCGGGGAGCTGTTTTTT. This encodes CASSLKVSGGSAGELFF.

V usage is TRBV7-2 and J usage is TRBJ1-3, with D possibly TRBD1 on 5 matching bases. CDR1 is SGHTA, CDR2 FQGNSA, per germline. The CDR3 runs to 16 residues. V lost 2 bases and J 0 bases, leaving 11 bases between the germline ends. The DNA of the CDR3 is TGTGCCAGCAGCTTAAATCGGGGCAGCTCTGGAAACACCATATATTTT. Residues: CASSLNRGSSGNTIYF.

This clone was counted a few times. The V call is TRBV2, the J call TRBJ2-1, with TRBD1 identical over 7 bases. With 11 bases clipped from V and 2 bases from J, the junction kept 15 bases outside the gene matches. The CDR3 has 16 amino acids. Germline V lookup: CDR1 SNHLY, CDR2 FYNNEI. In nucleotides, the CDR3 is TGTGCCTCGGGGAGATCGGGGACAGCTCCCTACAATGAGCAGTTCTTC. As protein: CASGRSGTAPYNEQFF.

This sequence joins TRBV19 and TRBJ1-5; 10 positions agree with TRBD1. Germline assignment: CDR1 LNHDA and CDR2 SQIVND (reference sequence). There are 15 residues in the CDR3. After removal of 6 bases from V and 2 bases from J, the junction contained 4 bases not matched to a gene. CDR3 in DNA: TGTGCCAGTAGAGCCGGGACAGGGGGCAATCAGCCCCAGCATTTT. Protein product: CASRAGTGGNQPQHF.

The chain uses TRBV2 and TRBJ2-3, with 11 bases that match TRBD2. V trimming: 6 bases; J trimming: 4 bases; junction bases outside the gene matches: 6. The germline V gene has CDR1 SNHLY and CDR2 FYNNEI. This CDR3 has 15 residues. The CDR3 protein is CASSRLAGISDTQYF. In nucleotides, the CDR3 is TGTGCCAGCAGCAGACTAGCGGGAATCTCAGATACGCAGTATTTT.

In this sample, this clone turned up once. This chain connects TRBV5-1 to TRBJ1-6; D remains ambiguous. Trimming left V 4 bases short and J 7 bases short, with 9 bases between. The germline V gene has CDR1 SGHRS and CDR2 YFSETQ. The CDR3 length is 13 residues. CDR3 coding DNA: TGCGCCAGCAGCCCAGACGGGAATTCACCCCTCCACTTT. Protein product: CASSPDGNSPLHF.

A note on this clone: The same CDR3 also results from other DNA sequences found in this sample. The V call is TRBV7-2, the J call TRBJ2-2, with 14 bases that match TRBD2. With 4 bases clipped from V and 2 bases from J, the junction kept 3 bases outside the gene matches. This CDR3 is built from 17 residues. Germline CDR1 is SGHTA and CDR2 is FQGNSA. Here the CDR3 DNA reads TGTGCCAGCAGCTCGGGACTAGCGGGGGTAAACACCGGGGAGCTGTTTTTT. Protein product: CASSSGLAGVNTGELFF.

This clone was found a few times. The gene calls are TRBV25-1 and TRBJ1-5; D remains ambiguous. Trimming pared 4 bases from V and 0 bases from J, leaving 4 bases between. The length of the CDR3 is 13 residues. CDR1 MGHDK and CDR2 SYGVNS come from the germline V gene. CDR3 nucleotide sequence: TGTGCCAGCAGTGCCAGTAGCAATCAGCCCCAGCATTTT. Protein: CASSASSNQPQHF.

The chain is built from TRBV4-2 and TRBJ2-1, with D possibly matching TRBD2 (5 bases). V gave up 0 bases and J gave up 0 bases, with 15 bases separating them. The CDR3 has 18 amino acids. The germline V gene encodes CDR1 LGHNA and CDR2 YNFKEQ. CDR3 region: CASSQEDSLYNSYNEQFF. CDR3 DNA sequence: TGTGCCAGCAGCCAAGAGGACTCCTTATACAACTCCTACAATGAGCAGTTCTTC.